This TCR beta chain is from a study of metastatic and nonmetastatic thyroid tumors. This clone was counted many times. From the PCR reads, TCRdb re-called clones with MiXCR. The table shows around 45,000 clones, with roughly 3.1% occurring only once. This CDR3 spans 16 amino acids. Germline V gives CDR1 DFQATT, CDR2 SNEGSKA (reference sequence). The V segment lost 5 bases and the J segment 4 bases; nucleotides outside the gene matches: 14. Nobody among the patients had been given any treatment before thyroid surgery. The sequence was obtained from a female donor with papillary thyroid cancer or a benign thyroid nodule (not recorded which). Some clones in this sample may be carry-over from other donors' samples. The chain links TRBV20-1 to TRBJ2-1, with 7 bases fitting TRBD2. The specimen was blood. CDR3 nucleotide sequence: TGCAGTGCTTTAAATATGCTAGCGGCGGGTTACAATGAGCAGTTCTTC. It is translated as CSALNMLAAGYNEQFF.